Shown below are 23 T cell receptor beta chains from a single sample sequenced in a study of identical twins. TCRdb reprocessed the 5' RACE reads with MiXCR, giving one entry per CDR3 protein. The data show more than 650,000 distinct CDR3 sequences, around 6% seen once. Material: naive T cells sorted from blood. All receptors come from a man aged 18 to 29 in good health.

This clonotype is a singleton in its sample. The missing conserved phenylalanine or tryptophan at the end of this CDR3 makes a read error likely. The genes are TRBV4-1 and TRBJ2-2, with no clear D. This CDR3 comprises 14 residues. Germline V lookup: CDR1 MGHRA, CDR2 YSYEKL. The CDR3 DNA reads as TGCGCCAGCAGCCAAGTTGGGAACCCCGGGGAGCTGTTTTAT. Its protein is CASSQVGNPGELFY.

This chain connects TRBV6-2 or TRBV6-3 to TRBJ2-2; 7 bases match TRBD1. This CDR3 has 16 amino acids. Trimming took 6 bases from V and 1 from J; bases not matched to a gene: 8. CDR1 and CDR2 (germline): MNHEY, SVGEGT. CDR3 in DNA: TGTGCCAGCAGGGATACGGGACAGATGAACACCGGGGAGCTGTTTTTT. This codes for CASRDTGQMNTGELFF.

This clonotype has a handful of counts. The chain is built from TRBV6-1 and TRBJ2-2, with D perhaps TRBD1 (6 bases). The CDR3 is made up of 17 amino acids. Germline V lookup: CDR1 MNHNS, CDR2 SASEGT. V was clipped by 6 bases and J by 6 bases, with 23 bases between them. The CDR3 loop is CASSRPPLTGIPGELFF. The CDR3 DNA reads TGTGCCAGCAGCCGACCCCCACTGACAGGAATTCCCGGGGAGCTGTTTTTT.

The chain has TRBV20-1 and TRBJ1-1; D is possibly TRBD1 (6 bases). V dropped 6 bases and J dropped 2 bases, with 22 bases sitting between them. CDR1 is DFQATT, CDR2 SNEGSKA, per germline (reference sequence). The CDR3 sequence is 16 residues long. CDR3 amino acids: CSAKSGTLVRNTEAFF. The CDR3 DNA is TGCAGTGCCAAGTCCGGGACACTCGTACGAAACACTGAAGCTTTCTTT.

This rearrangement joins TRBV14 to TRBJ2-1, with 12 bases that match TRBD2. V trimming: 10 bases; J trimming: 4 bases; junction bases outside the gene matches: 5. The V gene's germline CDR1 is SGHDN and CDR2 FVKESK. This CDR3 spans 14 amino acids. The CDR3 region is CATRLAGVYNEQFF. The CDR3 DNA is TGTGCCACCCGACTAGCGGGAGTTTACAATGAGCAGTTCTTC.

Comments on this clonotype: One base away lies a much larger clone, so this may be a sequencing read error. The chain carries TRBV7-9 and TRBJ2-1; 11 bases map to TRBD2. This CDR3 spans 16 amino acids. Germline V CDR1 and CDR2: SEHNR, FQNEAQ (reference sequence). The ends lost 4 bases at V and 11 bases at J; junction bases unmatched: 13. Written as DNA, the CDR3 is TGTGCCAGCAGCTATCTTAGCGGGAGGGCCTCAAATCAGCAGTTCTTC. This encodes CASSYLSGRASNQQFF. Together with reference TRBV7-9 and TRBJ2-1, the CDR3 gives the full variable domain: DTGVSQNPRHKITKRGQNVTFRCDPISEHNRLYWYRQTLGQGPEFLTYFQNEAQLEKSRLLSDRFSAERPKGSFSTLEIQRTEQGDSAMYLCASSYLSGRASNQQFFGPGTRLTVL.

The V and J genes are TRBV6-2 or TRBV6-3 and TRBJ2-1; 12 bases are shared with TRBD1. Germline loops: CDR1 MNHEY, CDR2 SVGEGT. There are 19 residues in the CDR3. After removal of 6 bases from V and 6 bases from J, the junction contained 18 bases not matched to a gene. The CDR3 region is CASRRNRDRGQDWSNEQFF. Written as DNA, the CDR3 is TGTGCCAGCAGAAGAAACCGGGACAGGGGGCAAGACTGGTCCAATGAGCAGTTCTTC.

Ten or more counts support this clonotype. The rearrangement joins TRBV20-1 to TRBJ1-2, with D unclear. V was shortened by 4 bases and J by 4 bases, with 13 bases between the two germline ends. Germline CDR1 and CDR2: DFQATT and SNEGSKA (reference sequence). The CDR3 has 13 amino acids. CDR3 in DNA: TGCAGTGCTAATCCCGGAGTGGGCTATGGCTACACCTTC. Protein product: CSANPGVGYGYTF.

The chain employs TRBV20-1 and TRBJ1-1, with D uncertain. The V gene lost 2 bases and the J gene lost 0 bases, with 16 bases spanning the gap. The germline V gene encodes CDR1 DFQATT and CDR2 SNEGSKA (reference sequence). CDR3 length: 16 amino acids. CDR3 in DNA: TGCAGTGCTAGAATCGGCAGGCGAGGTGTGAACACTGAAGCTTTCTTT. Translated: CSARIGRRGVNTEAFF.

This clonotype was seen many times. The rearrangement links TRBV13 to TRBJ1-2; tentative D call: TRBD1 (5 bases). Deletions cut 2 bases from V and 8 bases from J, with 6 bases between. The germline CDR1 and CDR2 sequences are PRHDT and FYEKMQ (reference sequence). This CDR3 comprises 11 residues. In DNA form, the CDR3 reads TGTGCCAGCAGCTTAACAGGAGGCTACACCTTC. This encodes CASSLTGGYTF.

There are a few counts of this clonotype. The chain carries TRBV11-2 and TRBJ2-7; 7 bases agree with TRBD2. Germline values: CDR1 SGHAT, CDR2 FQNNGV. V lost 1 base to trimming and J lost 0 bases; unmatched junction nucleotides: 3. This CDR3 contains 15 residues. The CDR3 protein is CASSLVLADSYEQYF. The CDR3 DNA reads TGTGCCAGCAGCTTAGTCCTAGCGGACTCCTACGAGCAGTACTTC. Based on the CDR3 plus reference TRBV11-2 and TRBJ2-7, the full variable domain is EAGVAQSPRYKIIEKRQSVAFWCNPISGHATLYWYQQILGQGPKLLIQFQNNGVVDDSQLPKDRFSAERLKGVDSTLKIQPAKLEDSAVYLCASSLVLADSYEQYFGPGTRLTVT.

This clonotype was detected many times. V usage is TRBV12-3 or TRBV12-4 and J usage is TRBJ2-1; tentatively, D is TRBD1 (8 bases). This CDR3 is 20 amino acids long. Trimming pared 4 bases from V and 6 bases from J, leaving 31 bases between. CDR3 bases: TGTGCCAGCAGTTCTCCAGCGGGACAGGAGTTCGGTAGCCAGGGCAATGAGCAGTTCTTC. This codes for CASSSPAGQEFGSQGNEQFF.

V usage is TRBV20-1 and J usage is TRBJ2-7; 11 bases agree with TRBD2. The CDR3 has 14 residues. Germline V gene lookup returns CDR1 DFQATT and CDR2 SNEGSKA (reference sequence). DNA of the CDR3: TGCAGGCCAGTAGCGGGAGGGGTTACCTACGAGCAGTACTTC. The encoded protein is CRPVAGGVTYEQYF.

This clonotype came up a few times. The chain combines TRBV6-2 or TRBV6-3 with TRBJ2-2; the match to TRBD2 covers 7 bases. CDR3 length: 16 residues. Trimming took 0 bases from V and 4 from J; bases not matched to a gene: 5. Germline V gene data show CDR1 as MNHEY and CDR2 as SVGEGT. The CDR3 loop is CASSYSTGGLTGELFF. In DNA, the CDR3 is TGTGCCAGCAGTTACTCGACGGGGGGACTCACCGGGGAGCTGTTTTTT.

This clonotype was found a few times. The CDR3 DNA is TGTGCCAGCAGTGAAGCGGGACTTTTACAAGAGACCCAGTACTTC. Residues: CASSEAGLLQETQYF. The chain couples TRBV6-1 to TRBJ2-5, with a possible D match to TRBD2 (6 bases). V lost 0 bases to trimming and J lost 2 bases, with 10 bases between them. Germline V gene lookup returns CDR1 MNHNS and CDR2 SASEGT. This CDR3 is built from 15 residues.

This clonotype occurred a few times. The chain carries TRBV11-2 and TRBJ2-3, with 12 bases fitting TRBD2. The CDR3 consists of 18 residues. Trimming took 2 bases from V and 2 from J; bases not matched to a gene: 8. Germline-derived CDR1 and CDR2 are SGHAT and FQNNGV. In DNA, the CDR3 is TGTGCCAGCAGCTTATCTTTACTAGCGGGAGGATCCACAGATACGCAGTATTTT. Protein product: CASSLSLLAGGSTDTQYF.

This clonotype was observed many times. The V and J genes are TRBV9 and TRBJ2-7; D is unresolved. The CDR3 sequence is 14 residues long. Germline CDR1 and CDR2: SGDLS and YYNGEE. V lost 0 bases and J 1 base, leaving 8 bases between the germline ends. In nucleotides, the CDR3 is TGTGCCAGCAGCGTAGACGAACAATCCTACGAGCAGTACTTC. Protein: CASSVDEQSYEQYF. The variable domain in full, with the rest retrieved from reference TRBV9 and TRBJ2-7, is DSGVTQTPKHLITATGQRVTLRCSPRSGDLSVYWYQQSLDQGLQFLIQYYNGEERAKGNILERFSAQQFPDLHSELNLSSLELGDSALYFCASSVDEQSYEQYFGPGTRLTVT.

This clonotype was counted at least ten times. The chain joins TRBV29-1 to TRBJ2-1, with TRBD2 identical over 12 bases. V lost 1 base and J lost 4; bases outside the gene matches: 2. The CDR3 totals 15 residues. Germline V CDR1 and CDR2: SQVTM, ANQGSEA. Here the CDR3 reads CSVEGLAGGYNEQFF. DNA of the CDR3: TGCAGCGTTGAAGGGCTAGCGGGAGGGTACAATGAGCAGTTCTTC.

This clonotype was detected a few times. V and J are TRBV10-3 and TRBJ1-1; D is perhaps TRBD1 (6 bases). Germline V gene lookup returns CDR1 ENHRY and CDR2 SYGVKD. This CDR3 has 14 amino acids. V lost 4 bases and J 0 bases, leaving 9 bases between the germline ends. This CDR3 reads CAISGTAMNTEAFF. CDR3 DNA: TGTGCCATCAGTGGGACAGCCATGAACACTGAAGCTTTCTTT.

This clonotype turned up a few times. The rearrangement uses TRBV3-1 and TRBJ2-5; D is unclear. Deletions cut 1 base from V and 4 bases from J, with 4 bases between. This CDR3 spans 12 amino acids. Germline V gene lookup returns CDR1 LGHDT and CDR2 YNNKEL (reference sequence). The CDR3 loop reads CASSQASETQYF. The CDR3 DNA is TGTGCCAGCAGCCAAGCCTCAGAGACCCAGTACTTC.

This clonotype has at least ten counts. The genes are TRBV6-1 and TRBJ2-5; 9 bases line up with TRBD2. CDR3 length: 15 amino acids. Looked up from germline, CDR1 is MNHNS and CDR2 is SASEGT. The J segment lost 5 bases and the V segment lost 5 bases, leaving 9 bases of the junction unmatched. The CDR3 nucleotides read TGTGCCAGCAGTCGGGCTAGCGGGATCCGGGAGACCCAGTACTTC. Translating gives CASSRASGIRETQYF.

This clonotype has ten or more counts. V usage is TRBV4-1 and J usage is TRBJ1-2; the D gene is possibly TRBD1 (5 bases). Trimming removed 2 bases at V and 2 bases at J, with 9 bases between. Germline V gene sequence: CDR1 MGHRA, CDR2 YSYEKL. The length of the CDR3 is 14 residues. The CDR3 nucleotides are TGCGCCAGCAGCCAATGGGGCGGAAACTATGGCTACACCTTC. The encoded protein is CASSQWGGNYGYTF.

The chain carries TRBV27 and TRBJ2-4; 8 nucleotides agree with TRBD2. Germline V gives CDR1 MNHEY, CDR2 SMNVEV (reference sequence). The CDR3 loop spans 14 amino acids. The V and J ends lost 7 bases and 9 bases, in that order; junction bases with no gene match: 11. The CDR3 protein is CASNPGTRSSIQYF. CDR3 DNA: TGTGCCAGCAACCCGGGGACTAGATCAAGCATTCAGTACTTC.